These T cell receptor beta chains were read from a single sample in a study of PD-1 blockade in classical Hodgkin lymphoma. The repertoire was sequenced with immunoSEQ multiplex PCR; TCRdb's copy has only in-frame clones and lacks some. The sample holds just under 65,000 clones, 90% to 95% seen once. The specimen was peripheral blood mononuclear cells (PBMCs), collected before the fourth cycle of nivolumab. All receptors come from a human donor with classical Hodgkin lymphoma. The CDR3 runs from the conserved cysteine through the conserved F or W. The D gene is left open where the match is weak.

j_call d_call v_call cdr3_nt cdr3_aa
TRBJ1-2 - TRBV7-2 TGTGCCAGGGAGCACGGGGCTAACTATGGCTACACCTTC CAREHGANYGYTF
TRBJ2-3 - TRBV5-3 TGTGCCAGAAGCCCAGGGACAACAGATACGCAGTATTTT CARSPGTTDTQYF
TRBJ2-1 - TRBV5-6 TGTGCCAGCAGCGTTGACTTAGCACTGAGCTCCTACAATGAGCAGTTCTTC CASSVDLALSSYNEQFF
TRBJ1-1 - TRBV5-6 TGTGCCAGCGCTTGGGGAGGCCACCGGAACACTGAAGCTTTCTTT CASAWGGHRNTEAFF
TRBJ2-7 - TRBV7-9 TGTGCCCCACTCCAGCTTAGCGTATCTCGCGACTCCTACGAGCAGTACTTC CAPLQLSVSRDSYEQYF
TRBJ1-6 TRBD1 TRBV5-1 TGCGCCAGCAGCGAGGGACAGGGGTTCTCACCCCTCCACTTT CASSEGQGFSPLHF
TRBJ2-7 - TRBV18 TGTGCCAGCTCACCCTTTGGGGGTGAGCAGTACTTC CASSPFGGEQYF
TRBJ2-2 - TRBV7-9 TGTGCCAGCAGCTTAGCGAGGTGGGGAAACACCGGGGAGCTGTTTTTT CASSLARWGNTGELFF
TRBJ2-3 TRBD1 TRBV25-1 TGTGCCAGCAGTGCCTTAGTGGGACAGAGCACAGATACGCAGTATTTT CASSALVGQSTDTQYF
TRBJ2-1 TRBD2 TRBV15 TGTGCCACCAGCAGAGCGGCGGGAGGTGATAATGAGCAGTTCTTC CATSRAAGGDNEQFF
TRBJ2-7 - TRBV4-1 TGCGCCAGCAGCCAAGACCTCAGACGGAGCCTCTACGAGCAGTACTTC CASSQDLRRSLYEQYF
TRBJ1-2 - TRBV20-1 TGCAGTGCTAGTAACTATGGCTACACCTTC CSASNYGYTF
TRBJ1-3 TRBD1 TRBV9 TGTGCCAGCAGCGCCGGGACAGGGGGAAACACCATATATTTT CASSAGTGGNTIYF
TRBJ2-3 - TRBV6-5 TGTGCCAGCAGCCCTAGCACAGATACGCAGTATTTT CASSPSTDTQYF
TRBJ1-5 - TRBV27 TGTGCCAGCCGATCTGTGGGGGCGGGCAATCAGCCCCAGCATTTT CASRSVGAGNQPQHF
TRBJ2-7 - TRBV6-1 TGTGCCAGCAGTGAAGTTCACAGTCCCTACGAGCAGTACTTC CASSEVHSPYEQYF